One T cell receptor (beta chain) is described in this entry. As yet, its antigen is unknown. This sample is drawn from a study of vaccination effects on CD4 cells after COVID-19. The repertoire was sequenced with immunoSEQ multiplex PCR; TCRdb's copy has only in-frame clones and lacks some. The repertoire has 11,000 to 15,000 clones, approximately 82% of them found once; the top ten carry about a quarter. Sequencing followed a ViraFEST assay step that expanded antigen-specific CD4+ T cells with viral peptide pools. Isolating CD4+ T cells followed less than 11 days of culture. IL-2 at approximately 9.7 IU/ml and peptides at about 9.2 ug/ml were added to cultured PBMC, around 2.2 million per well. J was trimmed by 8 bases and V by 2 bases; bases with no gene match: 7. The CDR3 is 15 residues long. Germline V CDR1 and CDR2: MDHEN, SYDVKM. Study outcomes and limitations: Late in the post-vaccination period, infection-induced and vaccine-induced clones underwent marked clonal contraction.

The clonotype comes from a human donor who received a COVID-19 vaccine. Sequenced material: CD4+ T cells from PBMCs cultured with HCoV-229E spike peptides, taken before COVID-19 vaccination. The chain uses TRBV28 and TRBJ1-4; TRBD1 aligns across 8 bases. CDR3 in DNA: TGTGCCAGCAGTTTAGCGACAGGGGTAGGAGAAAAACTGTTTTTT. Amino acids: CASSLATGVGEKLFF.